Listed below are T cell receptor beta chains from one sample, sequenced in a study of cytomegalovirus exposure and HLA in healthy donors. Profiling relied on immunoSEQ multiplex PCR, and the TCRdb table lists in-frame clones only, not all of them. The table lists more than 90,000 clones, roughly four fifths of them singletons. Specimen: PBMCs. The receptor source for this set is a human donor in good health. Both conserved end residues are part of each CDR3. D genes are given only for firm matches. Only some rows state a clone size, as once, few, many or a class for expanded clones.

TRBV20-1,.,TRBJ2-1,.,TGCAGTGCTCCTCGTTTCGATGAGCAGTTCTTC,CSAPRFDEQFF
TRBV19,TRBD1,TRBJ1-1,few,TGTGCCAGTAGTGGACAGGTGAACACTGAAGCTTTCTTT,CASSGQVNTEAFF
TRBV7-8,.,TRBJ2-1,.,TGTGCCAGCAGCTCACCTTGGAGCGGGTCCTACAATGAGCAGTTCTTC,CASSSPWSGSYNEQFF
TRBV5-4,TRBD1,TRBJ2-2,.,TGTGCCAGCAGCCGGGGACAGGGTTACACCGGGGAGCTGTTTTTT,CASSRGQGYTGELFF
TRBV27,TRBD1,TRBJ2-2,.,TGTGCCAGCACGACAGGGGCCCTTCAAATCAACACCGGGGAGCTGTTTTTT,CASTTGALQINTGELFF
TRBV27,.,TRBJ2-1,once,TGTGCCAGCAGCCCCAAGTTTGGAGGCGTTTCGAGGGAGCAGTTCTTC,CASSPKFGGVSREQFF
TRBV10-1,.,TRBJ2-1,.,TGCGCCAGCAGTGAGAACAACCCGTGGGAGCAGTTCTTC,CASSENNPWEQFF
TRBV19,TRBD1,TRBJ1-1,.,TGTGCCAGTAGTACACAGGGGGCGCAGGGCACTGAAGCTTTCTTT,CASSTQGAQGTEAFF
TRBV7-9,TRBD1,TRBJ2-7,.,TGTGCCAGCAGCTCCTCCCGAGACAGGGGAAGGTACGAGCAGTACTTC,CASSSSRDRGRYEQYF
TRBV11-2,TRBD1,TRBJ1-6,.,TGTGCCAGCAGCCCCACAGGCAGGGGGTTTGATTCACCCCTCCACTTT,CASSPTGRGFDSPLHF
TRBV4-1,TRBD1,TRBJ2-2,few,TGCGCCAGCAGCAAGGGACAGGGGTTCGGCGGGGAGCTGTTTTTT,CASSKGQGFGGELFF
TRBV6-1,.,TRBJ1-4,.,TGTGCCAGCAGTGAACCGATAACAGGGAGGGAGGAAAAACTGTTTTTT,CASSEPITGREEKLFF
TRBV5-5,.,TRBJ1-2,.,TGTGCCAGCAGCATTGGAGGCGGCTACACCTTC,CASSIGGGYTF
TRBV19,TRBD1,TRBJ1-3,once,TGTGCCAGTAGTCCGACAGGGGTAAACACCATATATTTT,CASSPTGVNTIYF
TRBV11-3,TRBD1,TRBJ2-2,.,TGTGCCAGCAGCTCCCGACAGGGGCGGAACACCGGGGAGCTGTTTTTT,CASSSRQGRNTGELFF